This TCR beta chain was identified during a study of blood T cell repertoires in COVID-19. At the level of the study: Samples came from the United States, Italy and Spain, spanning acute and convalescent COVID-19.

Seattle's enrolled individuals joined amid active infection and were then monitored longitudinally. Sequenced by immunoSEQ multiplex PCR; TCRdb stores in-frame clones only, minus some. The top ten clones hold 15% to 19% of a sample with approximately 270,000 clones, approximately 84% of them seen once. The CDR3 extends over 13 amino acids. The V gene lost 5 bases and the J gene lost 6 bases, with 12 bases spanning the gap. Germline CDR1 is KGHDR and CDR2 is SFDVKD. The V and J genes are TRBV24-1 and TRBJ1-2; D possibly corresponds to TRBD1 (6 bases). Sequencing was performed on peripheral blood. The sequence was obtained from a person aged 70 to 85 with COVID-19, enrolled during active disease. In nucleotides, the CDR3 is TGTGCCACCAGTGTTACAGGGTCCGATGGCTACACCTTC. This sequence encodes CATSVTGSDGYTF.